This TCR beta chain was recovered during a study of blood T cells in healthy people across ages. Notes on the study in general: The study found more naive CD4+ cells and higher diversity in long-lived than aged donors.

The use of a sample-barcoded 5' primer and a J-beta primer mix characterized a second PCR of 7 to 11 cycles. TCRdb recomputed calls from the 5' RACE reads with MiXCR, one row per CDR3 protein. The sample carries 1.5 million to 2 million distinct CDR3 sequences, 28% recorded once. No fewer than 7 million PBMCs went into each sample. Extraction yielded at least 6 micrograms of total RNA per sample. In this sample, this clonotype turned up many times. Antigen unknown. The sample was blood. The clonotype was recovered from a woman in her twenties or thirties in good health.

CDR3 in amino acids: CASSSGRSTDTQYF. The CDR3, as DNA: TGTGCCAGCAGCAGCGGGAGAAGCACAGATACGCAGTATTTT. The chain is built from TRBV7-2 and TRBJ2-3; 8 bases line up with TRBD2. The ends lost 5 bases at V and 0 bases at J; junction bases unmatched: 1. This CDR3 region has 14 residues. Germline CDR1 reads SGHTA; CDR2 reads FQGNSA.